This entry concerns a single T cell receptor beta chain. Its specificity is unknown. The read stops 3 residues short of the end of the CDR3; the missing end is completed from the germline J gene. CDR3 size: 15 residues. Per germline, CDR1 SGHTA and CDR2 FQGNSA. Losses at the gene ends were 5 bases for V and 4 bases for J; bases not matched to a gene: 10. These data are taken from a study of T cells in women clearing cervical HPV infection. Broader study findings: T-cell numbers per sample were unknown and may explain richness differences.

The data were produced by immunoSEQ multiplex PCR, yet TCRdb's version contains in-frame clones alone and is incomplete. Its clone listing holds about 46,000 clones. The receptor was derived from a woman between 18 and 75 years old with a cervical HPV16 infection that either progressed to CIN3+ or cleared (not recorded which). Specimen: blood buffy coat. V is TRBV7-2 and J is TRBJ1-2; 7 nucleotides line up with TRBD1. CDR3: CASSPGAGQFYGYTF. The covered CDR3 bases are TGTGCCAGCAGCCCCGGGGCGGGACAGTTCTATGGC.